These 30 T cell receptor beta chains were all obtained from the same sample, sequenced in a study of T cells in Graves' hyperthyroidism and ophthalmopathy. Researchers took RNA transcripts and amplified the TCR beta CDR3 regions from them. The HTBI primer set served for first-round RT-PCR of the TCR CDR3. TCRdb called the multiplex PCR reads again in MiXCR, with one record for every CDR3 protein. The sample consists of a few hundred thousand distinct CDR3 sequences, roughly 13% of them appearing once. The sample consisted of blood. The source of these receptors is a woman aged 18-29 years with Graves' hyperthyroidism.

This clonotype was found many times. This chain links TRBV12-3 or TRBV12-4 with TRBJ1-6, with 8 bases identical to TRBD1. The CDR3 has 19 residues. With 3 bases clipped from V and 5 bases from J, the junction kept 15 bases outside the gene matches. Written as DNA, the CDR3 is TGTGCCAGCAGTTTGGTCGTGACAGGGGTAATAGCGGATAATTCACCCCTCCACTTT. Its protein is CASSLVVTGVIADNSPLHF.

This clonotype was observed many times. CDR3 residues: CASSFYTDTEAFF. The CDR3 DNA reads TGTGCCAGCAGCTTTTACACAGACACTGAAGCTTTCTTT. The chain employs TRBV11-1 and TRBJ1-1; D remains ambiguous. Germline V lookup: CDR1 SGHAT, CDR2 FQDESV (reference sequence). Trimming left V 3 bases short and J 3 bases short, with 8 bases between. This CDR3 is built from 13 residues.

This clonotype has at least ten counts. The J gene is TRBJ2-5, the V gene TRBV18; no clear D gene. Germline assignment: CDR1 KGHSH and CDR2 LQKENI. This CDR3 is built from 15 residues. Trimming shortened V by 0 bases and J by 3 bases, and 11 bases separated the two germline ends. This CDR3 is CASSPPLAAKETQYF. CDR3 coding DNA: TGTGCCAGCTCACCACCTTTGGCAGCCAAAGAGACCCAGTACTTC.

In its sample, this clonotype was seen a few times. V and J are TRBV20-1 and TRBJ1-6; the D gene is possibly TRBD1 (5 bases). The CDR3 is 16 residues long. Germline CDR1 reads DFQATT; CDR2 reads SNEGSKA (reference sequence). Trimming pared 6 bases from V and 0 bases from J, leaving 15 bases between. CDR3 amino acids: CSADPGRHSYNSPLHF. CDR3 coding DNA: TGCAGTGCCGATCCGGGACGACACTCCTATAATTCACCCCTCCACTTT.

This clonotype was detected many times. The chain recombines TRBV28 with TRBJ2-3, with 8 nucleotides matching TRBD2. The V segment lost 8 bases and the J segment 3 bases; nucleotides outside the gene matches: 13. The germline V gene has CDR1 MDHEN and CDR2 SYDVKM. The CDR3 contains 16 residues. CDR3 coding DNA: TGTGCCAGCGCGCACGGGGGGGCTATAGGAACAGATACGCAGTATTTT. It translates to CASAHGGAIGTDTQYF.

In its sample, this clonotype was seen many times. V gene TRBV28 combines with J gene TRBJ2-7; D is unresolved. Germline-derived CDR1 and CDR2 are MDHEN and SYDVKM. The CDR3 covers 16 residues. Trimming took 7 bases from V and 0 from J, leaving 19 bases between them. The CDR3 sequence: CASNPVYAKDSYEQYF. The DNA for the CDR3 is TGTGCCAGCAATCCAGTATATGCCAAGGACTCCTACGAGCAGTACTTC.

This clonotype was recorded a few times. One base away lies a much larger clone, so this may be a sequencing read error. The gene calls are TRBV11-2 and TRBJ2-2; D not resolved. Germline loops: CDR1 SGHAT, CDR2 FQNNGV. The length of the CDR3 is 16 residues. Trimming took off 5 bases at V and 8 bases at J, with 21 bases between the two ends. The CDR3 region is CASSQVKGPKGGELFF. The CDR3 coding sequence is TGTGCCAGCAGCCAGGTTAAGGGCCCGAAGGGAGGGGAGCTGTTTTTT.

This clonotype came up many times. The chain carries TRBV7-2 and TRBJ2-1, with D possibly being TRBD2 (7 bases). The CDR3 runs 13 residues. The germline V gene encodes CDR1 SGHTA and CDR2 FQGNSA. V lost 5 bases, J lost 7 bases, and 12 bases lay in between. CDR3 sequence reads: CASSPRGGNEQFF. The DNA of the CDR3 is TGTGCCAGCAGCCCGAGGGGGGGAAATGAGCAGTTCTTC.

The rearrangement links TRBV4-1 to TRBJ2-5; a possible D gene is TRBD1 (6 bases). The CDR3 is made up of 16 amino acids. Germline V gene sequence: CDR1 MGHRA, CDR2 YSYEKL. Trimming left V 3 bases short and J 2 bases short, with 16 bases between. The CDR3 region has the DNA TGCGCCAGCAGCCACCCCGACAGGCCAAGTCAAGAGACCCAGTACTTC. Amino acid sequence: CASSHPDRPSQETQYF.

This clonotype occurred a few times. The V and J genes are TRBV19 and TRBJ2-6; no definite D call. Trimming took 7 bases from V and 0 from J, leaving 7 bases between them. CDR3 length: 14 amino acids. Germline CDR1 reads LNHDA; CDR2 reads SQIVND (reference sequence). The CDR3 here is CASTFSSGANVLTF. As DNA, the CDR3 is TGTGCCAGTACCTTCAGCTCTGGGGCCAACGTCCTGACTTTC.

This clonotype showed up just a few times. This chain joins TRBV28 and TRBJ1-2, with D hard to call. V lost 5 bases and J lost 9, with 13 bases in between. CDR1 and CDR2 (germline): MDHEN, SYDVKM. This CDR3 has 12 amino acids. CDR3 sequence (DNA): TGTGCCAGCAGTCCAAGCAGAAACCGCTACACCTTC. Amino acids: CASSPSRNRYTF.

V gene TRBV20-1 combines with J gene TRBJ2-3, with TRBD2 matching over 10 bases. The CDR3 loop spans 15 amino acids. V dropped 6 bases and J dropped 2; count of bases not matched to a gene: 8. CDR1 DFQATT and CDR2 SNEGSKA come from the germline V gene (reference sequence). The CDR3: CSAELAGDPTDTQYF. The CDR3 DNA sequence: TGCAGTGCGGAGCTAGCGGGGGACCCCACAGATACGCAGTATTTT.

This clonotype turned up a few times. CDR3 sequence (DNA): TGTGCCATCAGTGAGAGGGCGGGAGGGCCATCCGACCCAAATGAGCAGTTCTTC. Its protein product is CAISERAGGPSDPNEQFF. This sequence joins TRBV10-3 and TRBJ2-1; 9 bases are a match to TRBD2. Germline loops: CDR1 ENHRY, CDR2 SYGVKD. CDR3 length: 18 amino acids. V lost 2 bases to trimming and J lost 7 bases; unmatched junction nucleotides: 15.

This rearrangement joins TRBV10-1 to TRBJ2-2; 7 nucleotides match TRBD2. Losses at the gene ends were 7 bases for V and 3 bases for J; bases not matched to a gene: 5. Germline-derived CDR1 and CDR2 are WNHNN and SYGVQD (reference sequence). CDR3 length: 14 residues. The CDR3 region is CASMKRDYTGELFF. The CDR3 DNA sequence: TGCGCCAGCATGAAGCGGGACTACACCGGGGAGCTGTTTTTT.

This clonotype was counted between two and nine times. The gene calls are TRBV19 and TRBJ1-2, with D possibly being TRBD1 (5 bases). The CDR3 contains 14 residues. V lost 5 bases and J 4 bases, leaving 14 bases between the germline ends. Germline lookup yields CDR1 LNHDA and CDR2 SQIVND (reference sequence). The DNA for the CDR3 is TGTGCCAGTAGTGCAGCCAGGGCGGGCTATGGCTACACCTTC. Its protein is CASSAARAGYGYTF. The whole variable domain, remainder taken from reference TRBV19 and TRBJ1-2, is DGGITQSPKYLFRKEGQNVTLSCEQNLNHDAMYWYRQDPGQGLRLIYYSQIVNDFQKGDIAEGYSVSREKKESFPLTVTSAQKNPTAFYLCASSAARAGYGYTFGSGTRLTVV.

This clonotype was counted ten times or more. The chain employs TRBV19 and TRBJ1-2; TRBD1 aligns across 7 bases. CDR3 length: 13 residues. V lost 6 bases to trimming and J lost 8 bases; unmatched junction nucleotides: 9. The V gene's germline CDR1 is LNHDA and CDR2 SQIVND (reference sequence). CDR3 in amino acids: CASSAGEGGGYTF. In DNA form, the CDR3 reads TGTGCCAGTAGCGCAGGGGAAGGGGGCGGCTACACCTTC.

This clonotype was seen many times. At one end, the junction sequence differs from germline, possibly due to a read error. J is TRBJ2-5 and V is TRBV2; no reliable D call. The CDR3 runs to 11 residues. Germline loops: CDR1 SNHLY, CDR2 FYNNEI. Here the CDR3 reads CASSILGGWDF. Here the CDR3 DNA reads TGTGCCAGCAGCATTCTAGGTGGATGGGACTTC.

V gene TRBV29-1 combines with J gene TRBJ2-5; D ambiguous. This CDR3 comprises 10 residues. CDR1 is SQVTM, CDR2 ANQGSEA, per germline. V gave up 2 bases and J gave up 3 bases, with 1 base separating them. The CDR3 protein is CSVEKETQYF. CDR3 DNA sequence: TGCAGCGTTGAAAAAGAGACCCAGTACTTC.

This clonotype was seen repeatedly, ten times or more. The genes are TRBV6-5 and TRBJ1-1, with D possibly TRBD1 on 5 matching bases. Per germline, CDR1 MNHEY and CDR2 SVGAGI. The CDR3 contains 15 residues. The V gene lost 2 bases and the J gene lost 4 bases, with 14 bases spanning the gap. This chain's CDR3 is CASSYTGLGGTEAFF. Written as DNA, the CDR3 is TGTGCCAGCAGTTACACGGGGCTCGGAGGCACTGAAGCTTTCTTT.

This chain links TRBV10-3 with TRBJ1-4, with 7 nucleotides matching TRBD1. CDR1 and CDR2 from the germline V gene are ENHRY and SYGVKD. Trimming at V came to 2 bases and at J to 5 bases, leaving 14 bases not matched to a gene. The CDR3 has 18 amino acids. The CDR3 here is CAISEEGGFPTSNEKLFF. The CDR3 nucleotides read TGTGCCATCAGTGAGGAAGGGGGCTTCCCGACGTCGAATGAAAAACTGTTTTTT.

The V gene is TRBV5-8, the J gene TRBJ2-3; D may correspond to TRBD1 or TRBD2 (5 bases each). Per the germline V gene, CDR1 is SGHTS and CDR2 is YDEGEE. Trimming took off 4 bases at V and 0 bases at J, with 12 bases between the two ends. The CDR3 is 15 amino acids. CDR3 DNA sequence: TGTGCCAGCAGCAAGAGGGGCCATAGCACAGATACGCAGTATTTT. It encodes CASSKRGHSTDTQYF.

This clonotype was recorded many times. The chain combines TRBV2 with TRBJ2-7, with 12 bases identical to TRBD1. Unmatched junction bases numbered 3, after V lost 9 bases and J lost 3 bases. The CDR3 loop spans 13 amino acids. Germline V gene lookup returns CDR1 SNHLY and CDR2 FYNNEI. Here the CDR3 DNA reads TGTGCCAGTGGGACAGGGGGCTTCTACGAGCAGTACTTC. Protein sequence: CASGTGGFYEQYF.

The CDR3 reads CASRATPPMDEQYF. DNA of the CDR3: TGTGCCAGCAGGGCTACCCCTCCTATGGACGAGCAGTACTTC. J is TRBJ2-7 and V is TRBV28, with D hard to call. The CDR3 length is 14 residues. The V and J ends lost 6 bases and 5 bases respectively, with 17 bases between them. Germline-derived CDR1 and CDR2 are MDHEN and SYDVKM.

This clonotype was observed many times. The CDR3 spells CASSSPGLARWRSTDTQYF. CDR3 nucleotides: TGTGCCAGCAGTTCCCCGGGGCTAGCGCGTTGGAGGAGCACAGATACGCAGTATTTT. The gene calls are TRBV6-2 or TRBV6-3 and TRBJ2-3; D is perhaps TRBD2 (6 bases). The CDR3 length is 19 residues. Trimming stripped 4 bases from V and 0 bases from J, with 23 bases between. CDR1 MNHEY and CDR2 SVGEGT come from the germline V gene.

This clonotype was recorded many times. CDR3 sequence: CASSLGTSGGRIADTQYF. The CDR3 DNA reads TGTGCCAGCAGCTTAGGGACTAGCGGGGGGCGAATCGCAGATACGCAGTATTTT. The chain carries TRBV13 and TRBJ2-3, with 13 bases aligning to TRBD2. Per germline, CDR1 PRHDT and CDR2 FYEKMQ (reference sequence). This CDR3 spans 18 amino acids. The V gene end was trimmed by 0 bases and the J gene end by 4 bases; junction bases not matched to a gene: 7.

The sample holds many counts of this clonotype. The genes are TRBV20-1 and TRBJ1-3; a possible D gene is TRBD1 (5 bases). Trimming shortened V by 2 bases and J by 2 bases, and 19 bases separated the two germline ends. Germline values: CDR1 DFQATT, CDR2 SNEGSKA (reference sequence). The CDR3 length is 17 residues. The CDR3 sequence: CSARSWVGGRTGNTIYF. The DNA of the CDR3 is TGCAGTGCTAGAAGTTGGGTCGGGGGACGTACTGGAAACACCATATATTTT.

This clonotype has a count of ten or more. The rearrangement joins TRBV30 to TRBJ2-3; 8 bases are a match to TRBD2. The CDR3 extends over 14 amino acids. Per the germline V gene, CDR1 is GTSNPN and CDR2 is SVGIG (reference sequence). Germline trimming cut 2 bases from V and 3 bases from J; bases unmatched to any gene: 4. CDR3: CAWSKGGRTDTQYF. The DNA for the CDR3 is TGTGCCTGGAGTAAGGGCGGGAGGACAGATACGCAGTATTTT.

This clonotype was recorded many times. V gene TRBV11-2 combines with J gene TRBJ2-2; perhaps TRBD2 as D (5 bases). The CDR3 has 15 residues. Germline-derived CDR1 and CDR2 are SGHAT and FQNNGV. V shed 1 base and J shed 1 base, with 7 bases lying between them. The CDR3 nucleotides read TGTGCCAGCAGCTTAGTAAGCGGGAACACCGGGGAGCTGTTTTTT. Protein sequence: CASSLVSGNTGELFF.

This clonotype has ten or more counts. The chain combines TRBV30 with TRBJ1-3, with D perhaps TRBD1 (5 bases). V was clipped by 0 bases and J by 4 bases, with 7 bases between them. Germline V CDR1 and CDR2: GTSNPN, SVGIG (reference sequence). The CDR3 runs 13 residues. The CDR3 reads CAWSVHRGNTIYF. For the CDR3, the DNA is TGTGCCTGGAGTGTACACAGGGGAAACACCATATATTTT. Full variable domain (remainder filled in from reference TRBV30 and TRBJ1-3): SQTIHQWPATLVQPVGSPLSLECTVEGTSNPNLYWYRQAAGRGLQLLFYSVGIGQISSEVPQNLSASRPQDRQFILSSKKLLLSDSGFYLCAWSVHRGNTIYFGEGSWLTVV.

This chain uses TRBV4-1 with TRBJ1-2; D gene ambiguous. Germline lookup yields CDR1 MGHRA and CDR2 YSYEKL. The CDR3 has 14 residues. Trimming took 0 bases from V and 2 from J, leaving 7 bases between them. Here the CDR3 reads CASSQDQENYGYTF. CDR3 DNA: TGCGCCAGCAGCCAAGATCAGGAGAACTATGGCTACACCTTC.